Presented here are 20 T cell receptor beta chains from one specimen sequenced in a study of cytomegalovirus exposure and HLA in healthy donors. Primers included in the PCR were 60 Vbeta and 13 Jbeta primers. This table comes from immunoSEQ multiplex PCR, and its TCRdb copy is limited to in-frame clones, with some not included. Of around 190,000 clones listed, more than 75% are singletons. Sequenced sample: PBMCs. The receptors were sampled from a woman aged 50 to 60 in good health and CMV-seronegative.

The J gene is TRBJ2-3, the V gene TRBV30, with D uncertain. V was pared by 1 base and J by 4 bases, with 3 bases between. The CDR3 has 11 amino acids. CDR1 is GTSNPN, CDR2 SVGIG, per germline (reference sequence). CDR3 in amino acids: CAWSAADTQYF. The CDR3 DNA follows: TGTGCCTGGAGTGCGGCAGATACGCAGTATTTT. Together with reference TRBV30 and TRBJ2-3, the CDR3 gives the full variable domain: SQTIHQWPATLVQPVGSPLSLECTVEGTSNPNLYWYRQAAGRGLQLLFYSVGIGQISSEVPQNLSASRPQDRQFILSSKKLLLSDSGFYLCAWSAADTQYFGPGTRLTVL.

This clone showed up just once. J is TRBJ2-7 and V is TRBV5-6; possibly TRBD2 for D (6 bases). The ends were cut back, 2 bases at V and 7 bases at J, with 10 bases in the middle. This CDR3 is 12 amino acids long. The germline CDR1 and CDR2 sequences are SGHDT and YYEEEE. The CDR3 bases are TGTGCCAGCAGCTTCTGGGGAGGAGAGCAGTACTTC. It specifies CASSFWGGEQYF.

The chain couples TRBV4-3 to TRBJ1-1; no clear D. Germline values: CDR1 LGHNA, CDR2 YSLEER. V lost 4 bases and J 3 bases, leaving 9 bases between the germline ends. The CDR3 consists of 13 residues. The chain's CDR3 is CASSRTEYTEAFF. The CDR3 DNA follows: TGCGCCAGCAGCCGGACTGAGTACACTGAAGCTTTCTTT.

This chain uses TRBV4-3 with TRBJ2-7; D is uncertain. Germline V gene data show CDR1 as LGHNA and CDR2 as YSLEER. The V and J ends lost 0 bases and 4 bases respectively, with 7 bases between them. There are 13 residues in the CDR3. DNA for the CDR3: TGCGCCAGCAGCCAAGATGAGAAGTACGAGCAGTACTTC. It specifies CASSQDEKYEQYF.

DNA for the CDR3: TGTGCCACCAGCAGACAAACGGGACTTCGCAATCAGCCCCAGCATTTT. Protein: CATSRQTGLRNQPQHF. The chain employs TRBV15 and TRBJ1-5, with D possibly being TRBD1 (5 bases). The CDR3 has 16 amino acids. Germline V gives CDR1 LNHNV, CDR2 YYDKDF (reference sequence). The V end lost 2 bases, the J end lost 2 bases, and 13 bases lay between the germline ends.

This sequence joins TRBV6-5 and TRBJ2-2; 7 bases align to TRBD2. CDR3 length: 14 amino acids. V trimming: 5 bases; J trimming: 6 bases; junction bases outside the gene matches: 6. Germline V gene data show CDR1 as MNHEY and CDR2 as SVGAGI. CDR3 nucleotide sequence: TGTGCCAGCAGTAGGACTAGGAGCCCCGGGGAGCTGTTTTTT. Protein: CASSRTRSPGELFF.

This sequence joins TRBV12-2 and TRBJ1-5; the D call TRBD1 from the table was never checked on the DNA. TRBV12-2 is labeled a pseudogene. The CDR3 runs 17 residues. The CDR3 here is CASRYPGQLRSNQPQHF. The CDR3 DNA sequence: TGTGCAAGTCGCTACCCCGGACAACTACGCAGCAATCAGCCCCAGCATTTT.

Remarks on this clone: The identical CDR3 is also encoded by other nucleotide sequences in the sample. V and J are TRBV7-2 and TRBJ1-4, with TRBD1 as a possible D gene (6 bases). The CDR3 covers 15 residues. V lost 1 base and J 8 bases, leaving 14 bases between the germline ends. CDR1 and CDR2 from the germline V gene are SGHTA and FQGNSA. The DNA of the CDR3 is TGTGCCAGCAGCTTAGATCGGGGGGCCAAGGAAAAACTGTTTTTT. Its translation: CASSLDRGAKEKLFF.

J is TRBJ2-7 and V is TRBV9, with 10 bases aligning to TRBD1. This CDR3 spans 15 amino acids. With V trimmed by 0 bases and J by 6 bases, 6 bases remained unmatched. CDR1 SGDLS and CDR2 YYNGEE come from the germline V gene. The CDR3 spells CASSVVGTGASEQYF. DNA of the CDR3: TGTGCCAGCAGCGTAGTAGGGACAGGGGCGAGCGAGCAGTACTTC.

A note on this clone: Other nucleotide sequences in the sample specify the same CDR3. The chain couples TRBV6-5 to TRBJ2-7, with TRBD1 identical over 8 bases. V shed 2 bases and J 2 bases; nucleotides not matched to a gene: 2. Germline V gene sequence: CDR1 MNHEY, CDR2 SVGAGI. This CDR3 spans 14 amino acids. This CDR3 is CASSYGQGTYEQYF. In nucleotides, the CDR3 is TGTGCCAGCAGTTACGGACAGGGCACCTACGAGCAGTACTTC.

This clone has only one observation. This chain connects TRBV5-3 to TRBJ1-5; 7 positions agree with TRBD1. TRBV5-3 is an ORF, with its function uncertain. V shed 2 bases, J shed 0 bases, and the junction held 5 bases outside the gene matches. This CDR3 region has 16 residues. CDR3 amino acids: CARSLRTGGSNQPQHF. CDR3 nucleotides: TGTGCCAGAAGCTTAAGGACAGGAGGTAGCAATCAGCCCCAGCATTTT.

This chain connects TRBV7-9 to TRBJ1-5; D call uncertain. The germline V gene has CDR1 SEHNR and CDR2 FQNEAQ (reference sequence). Deletions cut 5 bases from V and 0 bases from J, with 11 bases between. CDR3 size: 15 residues. The CDR3 bases are TGTGCCAGCAGCCCGACGGCGGGTAGCAATCAGCCCCAGCATTTT. This sequence encodes CASSPTAGSNQPQHF.

As for this clone: The same CDR3 is also encoded by other DNA sequences in this sample. The chain carries TRBV9 and TRBJ2-2; 8 bases match TRBD2. Germline CDR1 and CDR2: SGDLS and YYNGEE. There are 15 residues in the CDR3. Unmatched junction bases numbered 3, after V lost 0 bases and J lost 5 bases. The DNA of the CDR3 is TGTGCCAGCAGCGTAGTGGTAGCGGGGACCGGGGAGCTGTTTTTT. Amino acid sequence: CASSVVVAGTGELFF.

The genes are TRBV5-1 and TRBJ1-3, with D unresolved. V dropped 4 bases and J dropped 4 bases, with 12 bases sitting between them. This CDR3 region has 14 residues. Germline V lookup: CDR1 SGHRS, CDR2 YFSETQ. CDR3 sequence: CASSPDTIGNTIYF. The CDR3, as DNA: TGCGCCAGCAGCCCCGACACCATCGGAAACACCATATATTTT.

The J gene is TRBJ2-2, the V gene TRBV28, with TRBD2 matching over 7 bases. V was clipped by 2 bases and J by 0 bases; unmatched bases: 3. The CDR3 has 16 residues. Germline V gene sequence: CDR1 MDHEN, CDR2 SYDVKM. The CDR3 spells CASSLMGLTNTGELFF. In DNA form, the CDR3 reads TGTGCCAGCAGTTTAATGGGACTAACGAACACCGGGGAGCTGTTTTTT.

The gene calls are TRBV2 and TRBJ1-4; possibly TRBD1 for D (6 bases). Deletions cut 4 bases from V and 8 bases from J, with 35 bases between. This CDR3 is built from 21 residues. The germline gives CDR1 SNHLY, CDR2 FYNNEI. The CDR3 here is CASSVPPLPIGTQGPREKLFF. The CDR3 region has the DNA TGTGCCAGCAGTGTCCCCCCTCTCCCTATTGGTACACAGGGCCCAAGGGAAAAACTGTTTTTT.

The chain carries TRBV19 and TRBJ2-7; D not resolved. Germline loops: CDR1 LNHDA, CDR2 SQIVND (reference sequence). V was pared by 5 bases and J by 6 bases, with 8 bases between. The CDR3 contains 11 residues. CDR3: CASSWAAEQYF. In nucleotides, the CDR3 is TGTGCCAGTAGTTGGGCAGCCGAGCAGTACTTC.

The chain links TRBV6-5 to TRBJ1-6; 8 bases match TRBD1. The germline gives CDR1 MNHEY, CDR2 SVGAGI. The CDR3 runs 14 residues. After removal of 6 bases from V and 7 bases from J, the junction contained 5 bases not matched to a gene. Here the CDR3 DNA reads TGTGCCAGCAGAGGACAGGGAGGGAATTCACCCCTCCACTTT. Encoded protein: CASRGQGGNSPLHF.

The chain is built from TRBV6-1 and TRBJ2-7; weak D call: TRBD1 (6 bases). In germline, CDR1 is MNHNS, CDR2 SASEGT. The ends were cut back, 1 base at V and 7 bases at J, with 20 bases in the middle. The length of the CDR3 is 16 residues. The CDR3 nucleotides read TGTGCCAGCAGTGAAGATATACAGGGTTATAGAGTGGAGCAGTACTTC. It translates to CASSEDIQGYRVEQYF.

The chain links TRBV6-5 to TRBJ2-1; a possible D gene is TRBD1 (5 bases). The CDR3 contains 15 residues. Trimming removed 3 bases from V and 4 bases from J, with 13 bases in between. Germline-derived CDR1 and CDR2 are MNHEY and SVGAGI. The CDR3 reads CASSYTGALYNEQFF. DNA of the CDR3: TGTGCCAGCAGTTATACTGGGGCCCTTTACAATGAGCAGTTCTTC.